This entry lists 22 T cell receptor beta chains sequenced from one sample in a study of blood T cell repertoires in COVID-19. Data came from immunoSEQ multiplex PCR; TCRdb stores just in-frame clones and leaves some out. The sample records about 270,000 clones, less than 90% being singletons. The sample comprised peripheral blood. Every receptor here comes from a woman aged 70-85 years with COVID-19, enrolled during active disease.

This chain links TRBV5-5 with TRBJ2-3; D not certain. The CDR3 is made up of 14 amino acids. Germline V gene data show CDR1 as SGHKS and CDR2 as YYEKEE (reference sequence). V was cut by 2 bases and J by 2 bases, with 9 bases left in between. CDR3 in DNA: TGTGCCAGCAGCTTCGGTCCCTCCACAGATACGCAGTATTTT. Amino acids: CASSFGPSTDTQYF.

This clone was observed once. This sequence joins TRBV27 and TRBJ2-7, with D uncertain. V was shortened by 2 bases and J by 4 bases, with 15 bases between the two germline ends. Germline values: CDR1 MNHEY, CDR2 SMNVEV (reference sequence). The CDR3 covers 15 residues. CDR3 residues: CASSLEGSGSYEQYF. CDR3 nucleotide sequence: TGTGCCAGCAGTTTAGAAGGTTCGGGTTCATACGAGCAGTACTTC.

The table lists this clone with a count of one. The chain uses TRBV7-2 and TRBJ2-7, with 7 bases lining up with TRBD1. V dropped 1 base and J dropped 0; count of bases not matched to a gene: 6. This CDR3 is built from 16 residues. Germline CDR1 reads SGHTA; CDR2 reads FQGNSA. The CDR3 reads CASSLGAGGSSYEQYF. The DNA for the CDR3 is TGTGCCAGCAGCTTAGGGGCAGGGGGAAGCTCCTACGAGCAGTACTTC.

CDR3 region: CASSVTQDNEQFF. CDR3 bases: TGTGCCAGCAGCGTCACGCAGGACAATGAGCAGTTCTTC. The genes are TRBV7-2 and TRBJ2-1, with D uncertain. The CDR3 is 13 amino acids. CDR1 is SGHTA and CDR2 is FQGNSA in the germline V gene. Trimming took off 5 bases at V and 5 bases at J, with 10 bases between the two ends.

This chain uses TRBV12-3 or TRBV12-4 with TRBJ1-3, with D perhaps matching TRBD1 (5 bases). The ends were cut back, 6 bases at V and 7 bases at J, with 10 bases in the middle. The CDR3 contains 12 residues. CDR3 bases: TGTGCCAGCAGCCGAGACAGTAACACCATATATTTT. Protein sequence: CASSRDSNTIYF.

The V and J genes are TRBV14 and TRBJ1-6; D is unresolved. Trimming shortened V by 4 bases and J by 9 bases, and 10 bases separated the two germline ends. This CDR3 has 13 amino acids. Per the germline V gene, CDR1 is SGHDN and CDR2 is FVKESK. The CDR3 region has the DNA TGTGCCAGCAGCCCTTACAGTAGTTCACCCCTCCACTTT. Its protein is CASSPYSSSPLHF.

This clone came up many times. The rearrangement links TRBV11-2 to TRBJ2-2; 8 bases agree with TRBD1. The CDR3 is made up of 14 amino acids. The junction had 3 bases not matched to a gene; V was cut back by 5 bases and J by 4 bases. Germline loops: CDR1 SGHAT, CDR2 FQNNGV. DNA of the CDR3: TGTGCCAGCAGCCTTGGACAGGGCACCGGGGAGCTGTTTTTT. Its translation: CASSLGQGTGELFF.

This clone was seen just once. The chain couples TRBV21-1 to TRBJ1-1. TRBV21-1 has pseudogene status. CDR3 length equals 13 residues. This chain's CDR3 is CASSLPQEGEAFF. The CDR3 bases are TGTGCCAGCAGCCTTCCCCAGGAGGGCGAAGCTTTCTTT.

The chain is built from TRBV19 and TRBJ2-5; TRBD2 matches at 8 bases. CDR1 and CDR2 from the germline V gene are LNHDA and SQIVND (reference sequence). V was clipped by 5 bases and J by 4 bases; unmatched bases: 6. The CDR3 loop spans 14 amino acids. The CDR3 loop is CASSPGGARETQYF. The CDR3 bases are TGTGCCAGTAGTCCGGGGGGGGCCCGAGAGACCCAGTACTTC. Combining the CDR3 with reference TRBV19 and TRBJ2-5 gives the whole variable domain DGGITQSPKYLFRKEGQNVTLSCEQNLNHDAMYWYRQDPGQGLRLIYYSQIVNDFQKGDIAEGYSVSREKKESFPLTVTSAQKNPTAFYLCASSPGGARETQYFGPGTRLLVL.

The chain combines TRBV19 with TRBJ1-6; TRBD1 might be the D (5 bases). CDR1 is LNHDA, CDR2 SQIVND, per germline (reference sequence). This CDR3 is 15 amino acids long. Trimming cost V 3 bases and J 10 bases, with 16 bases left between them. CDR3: CASSMRGTGESPLHF. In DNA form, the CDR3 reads TGTGCCAGTAGTATGAGGGGAACGGGAGAATCACCCCTCCACTTT.

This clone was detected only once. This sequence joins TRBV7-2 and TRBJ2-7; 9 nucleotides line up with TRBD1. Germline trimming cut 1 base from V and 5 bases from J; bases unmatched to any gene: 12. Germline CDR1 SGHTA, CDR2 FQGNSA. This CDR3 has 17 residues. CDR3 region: CASSLGPPGTGIHEQYF. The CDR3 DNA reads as TGTGCCAGCAGCTTAGGGCCCCCGGGGACAGGGATTCACGAGCAGTACTTC. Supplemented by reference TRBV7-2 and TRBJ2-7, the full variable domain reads GAGVSQSPSNKVTEKGKDVELRCDPISGHTALYWYRQSLGQGLEFLIYFQGNSAPDKSGLPSDRFSAERTGGSVSTLTIQRTQQEDSAVYLCASSLGPPGTGIHEQYFGPGTRLTVT.

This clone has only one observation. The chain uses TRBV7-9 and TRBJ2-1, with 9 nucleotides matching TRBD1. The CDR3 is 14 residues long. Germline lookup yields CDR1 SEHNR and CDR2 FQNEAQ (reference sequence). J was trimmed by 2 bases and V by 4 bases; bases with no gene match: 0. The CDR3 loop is CASSWDRAYNEQFF. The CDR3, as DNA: TGTGCCAGCAGCTGGGACAGGGCCTACAATGAGCAGTTCTTC.

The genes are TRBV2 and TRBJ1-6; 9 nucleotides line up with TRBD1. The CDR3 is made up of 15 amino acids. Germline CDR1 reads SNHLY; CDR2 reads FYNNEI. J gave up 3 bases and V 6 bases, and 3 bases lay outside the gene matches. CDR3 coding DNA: TGTGCCAGCAGGGAGACAGGGGGCTATAATTCACCCCTCCACTTT. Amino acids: CASRETGGYNSPLHF.

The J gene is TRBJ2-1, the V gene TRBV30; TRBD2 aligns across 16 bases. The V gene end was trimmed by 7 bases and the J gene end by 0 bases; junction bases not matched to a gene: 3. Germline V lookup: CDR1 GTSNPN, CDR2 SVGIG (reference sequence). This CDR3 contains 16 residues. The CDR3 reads CASGLAGGSSYNEQFF. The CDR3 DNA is TGTGCCTCGGGACTAGCGGGGGGGAGCTCCTACAATGAGCAGTTCTTC.

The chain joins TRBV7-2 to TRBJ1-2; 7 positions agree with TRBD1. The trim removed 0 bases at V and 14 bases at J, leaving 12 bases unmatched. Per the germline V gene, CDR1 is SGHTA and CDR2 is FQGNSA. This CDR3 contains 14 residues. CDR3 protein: CASSLAQEARGRTF. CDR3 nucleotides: TGTGCCAGCAGCTTAGCGCAGGAGGCGAGGGGGCGAACCTTC. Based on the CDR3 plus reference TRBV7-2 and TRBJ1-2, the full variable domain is GAGVSQSPSNKVTEKGKDVELRCDPISGHTALYWYRQSLGQGLEFLIYFQGNSAPDKSGLPSDRFSAERTGGSVSTLTIQRTQQEDSAVYLCASSLAQEARGRTFGSGTRLTVV.

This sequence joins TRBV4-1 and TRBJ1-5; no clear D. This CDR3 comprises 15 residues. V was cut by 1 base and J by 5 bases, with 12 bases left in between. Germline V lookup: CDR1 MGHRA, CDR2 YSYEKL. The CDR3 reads CASSQVGPVDQPQHF. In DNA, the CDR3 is TGCGCCAGCAGCCAAGTTGGGCCAGTCGATCAGCCCCAGCATTTT.

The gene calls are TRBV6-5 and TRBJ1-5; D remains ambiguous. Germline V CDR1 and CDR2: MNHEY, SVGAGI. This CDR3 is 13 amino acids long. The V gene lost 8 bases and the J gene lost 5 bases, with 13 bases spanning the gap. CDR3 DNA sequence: TGTGCCAGCTCTACGGCGGGTGATCAGCCCCAGCATTTT. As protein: CASSTAGDQPQHF.

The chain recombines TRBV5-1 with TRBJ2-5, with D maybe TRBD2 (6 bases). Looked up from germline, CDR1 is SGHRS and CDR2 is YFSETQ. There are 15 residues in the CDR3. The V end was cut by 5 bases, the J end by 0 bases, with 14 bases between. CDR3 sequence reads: CASSRAVADQETQYF. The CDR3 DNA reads TGCGCCAGCAGTCGGGCGGTAGCGGACCAAGAGACCCAGTACTTC.

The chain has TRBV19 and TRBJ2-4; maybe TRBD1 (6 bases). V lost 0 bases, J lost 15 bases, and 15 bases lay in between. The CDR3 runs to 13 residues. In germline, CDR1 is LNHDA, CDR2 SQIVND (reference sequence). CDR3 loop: CASSIDLGGWRYF. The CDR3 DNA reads TGTGCCAGTAGTATAGATCTTGGGGGCTGGAGGTACTTC.

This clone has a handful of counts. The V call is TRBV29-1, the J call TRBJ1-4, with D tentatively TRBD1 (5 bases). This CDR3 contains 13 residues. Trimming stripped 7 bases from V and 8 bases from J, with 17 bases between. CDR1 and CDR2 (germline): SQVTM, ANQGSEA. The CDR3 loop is CSARQSPSEKLFF. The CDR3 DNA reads TGCAGCGCGAGACAGTCTCCGAGCGAAAAACTGTTTTTT.

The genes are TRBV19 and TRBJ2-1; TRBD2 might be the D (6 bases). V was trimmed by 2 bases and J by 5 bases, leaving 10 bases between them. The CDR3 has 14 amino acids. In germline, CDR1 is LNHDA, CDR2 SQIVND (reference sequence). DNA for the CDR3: TGTGCCAGTAGTATATACGCGGGACACAATGAGCAGTTCTTC. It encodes CASSIYAGHNEQFF.

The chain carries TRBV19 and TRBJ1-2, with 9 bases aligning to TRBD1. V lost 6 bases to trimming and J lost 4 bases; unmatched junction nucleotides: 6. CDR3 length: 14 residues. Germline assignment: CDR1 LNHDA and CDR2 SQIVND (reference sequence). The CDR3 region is CASSHGTGSYGYTF. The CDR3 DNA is TGTGCCAGTAGCCACGGGACAGGGAGCTATGGCTACACCTTC.